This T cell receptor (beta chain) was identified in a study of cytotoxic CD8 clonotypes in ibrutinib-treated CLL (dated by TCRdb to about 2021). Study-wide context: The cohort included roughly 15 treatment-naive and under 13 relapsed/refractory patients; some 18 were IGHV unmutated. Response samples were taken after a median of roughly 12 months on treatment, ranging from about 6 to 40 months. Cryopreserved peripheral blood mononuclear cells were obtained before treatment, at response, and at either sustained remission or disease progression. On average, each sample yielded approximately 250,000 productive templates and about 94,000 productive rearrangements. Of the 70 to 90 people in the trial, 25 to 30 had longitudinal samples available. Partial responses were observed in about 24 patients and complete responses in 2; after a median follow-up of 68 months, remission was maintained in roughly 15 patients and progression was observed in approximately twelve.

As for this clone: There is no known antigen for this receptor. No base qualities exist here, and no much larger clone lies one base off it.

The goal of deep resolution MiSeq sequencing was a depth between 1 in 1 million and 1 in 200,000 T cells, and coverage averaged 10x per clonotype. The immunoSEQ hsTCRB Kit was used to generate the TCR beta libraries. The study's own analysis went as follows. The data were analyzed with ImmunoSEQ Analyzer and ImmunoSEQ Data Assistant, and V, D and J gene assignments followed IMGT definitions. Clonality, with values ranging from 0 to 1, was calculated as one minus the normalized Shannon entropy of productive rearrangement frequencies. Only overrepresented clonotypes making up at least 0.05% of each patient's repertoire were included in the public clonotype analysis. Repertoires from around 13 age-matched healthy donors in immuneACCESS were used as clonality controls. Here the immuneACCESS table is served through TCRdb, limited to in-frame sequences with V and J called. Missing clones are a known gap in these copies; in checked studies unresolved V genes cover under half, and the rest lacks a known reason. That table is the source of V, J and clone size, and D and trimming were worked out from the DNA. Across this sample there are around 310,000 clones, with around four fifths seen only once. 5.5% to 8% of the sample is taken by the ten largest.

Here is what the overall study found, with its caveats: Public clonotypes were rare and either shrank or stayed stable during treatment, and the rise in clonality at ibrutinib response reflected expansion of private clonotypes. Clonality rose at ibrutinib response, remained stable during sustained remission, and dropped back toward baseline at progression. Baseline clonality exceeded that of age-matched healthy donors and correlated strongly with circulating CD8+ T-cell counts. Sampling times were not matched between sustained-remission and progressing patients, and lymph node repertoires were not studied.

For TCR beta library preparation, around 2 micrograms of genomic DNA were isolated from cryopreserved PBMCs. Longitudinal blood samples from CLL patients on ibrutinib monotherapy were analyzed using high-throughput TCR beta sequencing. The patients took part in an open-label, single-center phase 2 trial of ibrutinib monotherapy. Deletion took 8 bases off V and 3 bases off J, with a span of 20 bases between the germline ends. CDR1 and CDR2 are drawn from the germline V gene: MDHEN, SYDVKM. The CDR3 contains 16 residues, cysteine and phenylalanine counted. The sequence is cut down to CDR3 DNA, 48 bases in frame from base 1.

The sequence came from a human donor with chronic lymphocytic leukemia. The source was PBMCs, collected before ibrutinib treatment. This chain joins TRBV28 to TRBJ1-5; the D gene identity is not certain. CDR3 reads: CASYSEGRHANQPQHF. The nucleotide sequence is TGTGCCAGCTATAGTGAAGGGCGACACGCCAATCAGCCCCAGCATTTT. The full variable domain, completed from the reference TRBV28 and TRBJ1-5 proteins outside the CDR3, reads DVKVTQSSRYLVKRTGEKVFLECVQDMDHENMFWYRQDPGLGLRLIYFSYDVKMKEKGDIPEGYSVSREKKERFSLILESASTNQTSMYLCASYSEGRHANQPQHFGDGTRLSIL.